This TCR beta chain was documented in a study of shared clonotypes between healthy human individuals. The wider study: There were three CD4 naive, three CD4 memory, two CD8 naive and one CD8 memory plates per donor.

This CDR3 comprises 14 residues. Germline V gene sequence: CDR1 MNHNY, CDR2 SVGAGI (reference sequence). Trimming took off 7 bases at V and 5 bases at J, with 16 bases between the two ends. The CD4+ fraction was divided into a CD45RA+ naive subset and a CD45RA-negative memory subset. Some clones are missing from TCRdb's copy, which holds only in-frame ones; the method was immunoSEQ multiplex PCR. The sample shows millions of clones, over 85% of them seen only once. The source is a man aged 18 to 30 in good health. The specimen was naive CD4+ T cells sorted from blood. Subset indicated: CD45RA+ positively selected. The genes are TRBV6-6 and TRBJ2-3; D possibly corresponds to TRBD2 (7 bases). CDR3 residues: CASKQGGAGDTQYF. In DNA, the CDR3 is TGTGCCAGCAAGCAAGGGGGGGCAGGAGATACGCAGTATTTT.